The source of this T cell receptor (beta chain) is a study of T cells in Graves' hyperthyroidism and ophthalmopathy. The investigators amplified TCR beta CDR3 regions from RNA transcripts. The HTBI primer set served for first-round RT-PCR of the TCR CDR3. TCRdb ran MiXCR on the multiplex PCR reads and lists one entry per CDR3 protein. The table includes 350,000 to 500,000 distinct CDR3 sequences, about 13% detected once. With 3 bases removed from V and 0 bases from J, the gap between germline ends came to 10 bases. The length of the CDR3 is 14 residues. Germline CDR1 and CDR2: SGHNT and YYREEE (reference sequence).

The clonotype comes from a woman between 18 and 29 years old with Graves' hyperthyroidism. The chain combines TRBV5-4 with TRBJ2-7; no clear D. Material: blood. The CDR3 sequence: CASSSDGSSYEQYF. The CDR3 DNA sequence: TGTGCCAGCAGCTCGGACGGCAGCTCCTACGAGCAGTACTTC.